The 25 T cell receptor beta chains listed next were all sequenced from one sample in a study of response to subunit inactivated influenza vaccine. TCRdb analysed the RT-PCR reads with MiXCR anew, one entry per CDR3 protein. The table includes hundreds of thousands of distinct CDR3 sequences, roughly 14% detected once. This specimen was PBMCs from blood, taken approximately 15 days before vaccination. These receptors were obtained from a man aged 50 to 59 who received an inactivated influenza vaccine.

This clonotype has only a few counts. The chain recombines TRBV19 with TRBJ2-7; D may match TRBD1 or TRBD2 (5 bases each). Germline assignment: CDR1 LNHDA and CDR2 SQIVND (reference sequence). V shed 10 bases and J shed 6 bases, with 19 bases lying between them. The CDR3 contains 13 residues. The DNA for the CDR3 is TGTGCCACCTCACCGGGCTGGGGGTTCGAGCAGTACTTC. It codes for CATSPGWGFEQYF.

This clonotype was picked up a small number of times. The chain uses TRBV9 and TRBJ2-7; D may correspond to TRBD1 or TRBD2 (6 bases each). This CDR3 spans 15 amino acids. Deletions cut 0 bases from V and 3 bases from J, with 13 bases between. Looked up from germline, CDR1 is SGDLS and CDR2 is YYNGEE. The CDR3 DNA sequence: TGTGCCAGCAGCGTAGGAGGGGGGCGTATCTACGAGCAGTACTTC. Residues: CASSVGGGRIYEQYF.

The table lists this clonotype with a few counts. The DNA for the CDR3 is TGTGCCAGCAGCCTACAGGGGGCGTACACTGAAGCTTTCTTT. Translated, it gives CASSLQGAYTEAFF. The V call is TRBV13, the J call TRBJ1-1, with 9 bases identical to TRBD1. Germline assignment: CDR1 PRHDT and CDR2 FYEKMQ (reference sequence). With V trimmed by 5 bases and J by 3 bases, 4 bases remained unmatched. This CDR3 comprises 14 residues.

This clonotype was seen more than once but under ten times. The gene calls are TRBV7-6 and TRBJ1-4, with unresolved D. Trimming removed 6 bases from V and 0 bases from J, with 8 bases in between. This CDR3 has 14 residues. Germline lookup yields CDR1 SGHVS and CDR2 FNYEAQ. For the CDR3, the DNA is TGTGCCAGCAGTAGGGCAGCAACTAATGAAAAACTGTTTTTT. This sequence encodes CASSRAATNEKLFF.

Regarding this clonotype: Just one base apart from a much larger clone, this may be a read error. The chain links TRBV7-9 to TRBJ2-7, with 9 bases fitting TRBD2. The CDR3 length is 15 residues. Unmatched junction bases numbered 13, after V lost 8 bases and J lost 5 bases. Germline V gene data show CDR1 as SEHNR and CDR2 as FQNEAQ (reference sequence). CDR3 sequence reads: CASGRRREGRHEQYF. CDR3 nucleotide sequence: TGTGCCAGCGGTCGTCGGCGGGAGGGCCGTCACGAGCAGTACTTC.

This clonotype was seen many times. The chain couples TRBV5-1 to TRBJ2-2, with 7 nucleotides matching TRBD2. Germline V CDR1 and CDR2: SGHRS, YFSETQ. This CDR3 is 14 amino acids long. V was pared by 7 bases and J by 7 bases, with 10 bases of the junction left unmatched. CDR3 sequence reads: CASASSREIGELFF. As DNA, the CDR3 is TGCGCCAGCGCGTCTTCGCGGGAGATCGGGGAGCTGTTTTTT.

The table lists this clonotype with many counts. The chain uses TRBV9 and TRBJ2-3; unclear D gene. CDR1 and CDR2 (germline): SGDLS, YYNGEE. V was pared by 0 bases and J by 0 bases, with 5 bases between. The CDR3 is made up of 14 amino acids. The CDR3 reads CASSVGSSTDTQYF. In DNA form, the CDR3 reads TGTGCCAGCAGCGTAGGCAGCAGCACAGATACGCAGTATTTT.

This clonotype was counted ten times or more. The J gene is TRBJ2-1, the V gene TRBV7-2; 7 bases agree with TRBD1. The CDR3 sequence is 13 residues long. Germline V gene sequence: CDR1 SGHTA, CDR2 FQGNSA. V gave up 6 bases and J gave up 10 bases; unmatched junction bases: 9. CDR3 nucleotide sequence: TGTGCCAGCAGAGAGACAGGGTTTCGGGAGCAGTTCTTC. Its translation: CASRETGFREQFF.

This chain joins TRBV5-6 and TRBJ2-7; 8 bases line up with TRBD1. From germline, CDR1 is SGHDT and CDR2 YYEEEE. The CDR3 sequence is 14 residues long. After removal of 6 bases from V and 3 bases from J, the junction contained 8 bases not matched to a gene. This CDR3 is CASTRRTGGYEQYF. In nucleotides, the CDR3 is TGTGCCAGCACTCGTCGTACAGGGGGCTACGAGCAGTACTTC. The variable domain in full, with the rest retrieved from reference TRBV5-6 and TRBJ2-7, is DAGVTQSPTHLIKTRGQQVTLRCSPKSGHDTVSWYQQALGQGPQFIFQYYEEEERQRGNFPDRFSGHQFPNYSSELNVNALLLGDSALYLCASTRRTGGYEQYFGPGTRLTVT.

With respect to this clonotype: The junction departs from the called germline gene at one end, perhaps through a read error. The V and J genes are TRBV3-1 and TRBJ2-1, with D perhaps matching TRBD2 (5 bases). The CDR3 totals 15 residues. Per the germline V gene, CDR1 is LGHDT and CDR2 is YNNKEL (reference sequence). The chain's CDR3 is CARSLGDGAYNEQFF. The CDR3 DNA reads TGTGCCAGAAGCCTCGGGGATGGGGCCTACAATGAGCAGTTCTTC.

The chain links TRBV7-2 to TRBJ1-2; D call uncertain. Germline assignment: CDR1 SGHTA and CDR2 FQGNSA. This CDR3 is built from 12 residues. V shed 11 bases and J shed 2 bases, with 12 bases lying between them. As DNA, the CDR3 is TGTGCCGGGCGGACTAGAAACTATGGCTACACCTTC. It specifies CAGRTRNYGYTF.

This chain connects TRBV7-8 to TRBJ2-2; TRBD2 is a possible D gene (7 bases). Looked up from germline, CDR1 is SGHVS and CDR2 is FQNEAQ. V lost 2 bases, J lost 4 bases, and 14 bases lay in between. This CDR3 contains 16 residues. The CDR3 region has the DNA TGTGCCAGCAGCTTATCGGGGGGCAGAGGCACCGGGGAGCTGTTTTTT. Protein sequence: CASSLSGGRGTGELFF.

This clonotype appeared many times. Compared with germline, one end of the junction differs, possibly owing to a read error. This rearrangement joins TRBV20-1 to TRBJ1-1, with D unresolved. The CDR3 sequence is 11 residues long. CDR1 is DFQATT, CDR2 SNEGSKA, per germline (reference sequence). Written as DNA, the CDR3 is TGCAGTGCCACGAAAATGACATCCTCCCTCTTT. Amino acids: CSATKMTSSLF.

The CDR3 protein is CSALDRYEQYF. CDR3 nucleotides: TGCAGTGCCCTGGACAGATACGAGCAGTACTTC. This chain uses TRBV20-1 with TRBJ2-7, with D possibly matching TRBD1 (6 bases). V lost 6 bases and J lost 4, with 10 bases in between. The CDR3 has 11 amino acids. The germline CDR1 and CDR2 sequences are DFQATT and SNEGSKA (reference sequence).

The chain carries TRBV6-5 and TRBJ1-2; weak D call: TRBD1 (5 bases). This CDR3 contains 16 residues. V was cut by 0 bases and J by 10 bases, with 21 bases left in between. From germline, CDR1 is MNHEY and CDR2 SVGAGI. For the CDR3, the DNA is TGTGCCAGCAGTTACTCGATTCGGGACTCGTCGGGGGACTACACCTTC. Translated: CASSYSIRDSSGDYTF.

This clonotype was counted only a few times. The chain joins TRBV29-1 to TRBJ2-1; D may be TRBD2 (6 bases). Germline-derived CDR1 and CDR2 are SQVTM and ANQGSEA. Between the trimmed V and J ends, which lost 7 bases and 6 bases, there was a span of 19 bases. The CDR3 loop spans 14 amino acids. The CDR3, as DNA: TGCAGCGGATGGATGCCGGGTAGCGGCAATGAGCAGTTCTTC. Translated, it gives CSGWMPGSGNEQFF.

The V call is TRBV6-4, the J call TRBJ2-3, with TRBD2 as a possible D gene (5 bases). The CDR3 loop spans 16 amino acids. Germline CDR1 MRHNA, CDR2 SNTAGT. Trimming shortened V by 3 bases and J by 1 base, and 14 bases separated the two germline ends. The CDR3 is CASSEIAGTRTDTQYF. The CDR3 region has the DNA TGTGCCAGCAGTGAGATCGCGGGCACGCGCACAGATACGCAGTATTTT.

This clonotype was seen a few times. The chain recombines TRBV9 with TRBJ2-5; maybe TRBD1 (6 bases). This CDR3 has 16 residues. CDR1 SGDLS and CDR2 YYNGEE come from the germline V gene. V lost 0 bases and J lost 0, with 12 bases in between. CDR3 nucleotides: TGTGCCAGCAGCGTAGACCCAGGGGAGCACCAAGAGACCCAGTACTTC. Its translation: CASSVDPGEHQETQYF.

This clonotype was counted only a few times. V gene TRBV6-5 combines with J gene TRBJ2-7; 9 bases are a match to TRBD1. V trimming: 4 bases; J trimming: 6 bases; junction bases outside the gene matches: 13. This CDR3 region has 16 residues. CDR1 is MNHEY and CDR2 is SVGAGI in the germline V gene. The CDR3 protein is CASSSYPGTGSFEQYF. CDR3 sequence (DNA): TGTGCCAGCAGTTCCTACCCCGGGACAGGGTCTTTCGAGCAGTACTTC.

This clonotype was found a few times. V gene TRBV20-1 combines with J gene TRBJ1-4, with unresolved D. V lost 6 bases and J lost 8, with 7 bases in between. Germline V CDR1 and CDR2: DFQATT, SNEGSKA (reference sequence). There are 10 residues in the CDR3. In DNA form, the CDR3 reads TGCAGTGCCCGCATGGAAAAACTGTTTTTT. This encodes CSARMEKLFF.

The chain employs TRBV15 and TRBJ1-5; D not certain. The germline V gene has CDR1 LNHNV and CDR2 YYDKDF (reference sequence). The length of the CDR3 is 14 residues. V gave up 5 bases and J gave up 5 bases, with 13 bases separating them. CDR3 DNA sequence: TGTGCCACCAGCCCTTTGGGAGGCGATCAGCCCCAGCATTTT. It codes for CATSPLGGDQPQHF.

The rearrangement links TRBV21-1 to TRBJ1-1. TRBV21-1 is designated a pseudogene. The CDR3 has 16 amino acids. CDR3 in amino acids: CASHPPGPSGNTEAFF. In DNA, the CDR3 is TGTGCCAGCCATCCCCCCGGGCCTTCCGGGAACACTGAAGCTTTCTTT.

The chain employs TRBV12-3 or TRBV12-4 and TRBJ1-4; 8 bases align to TRBD1. With V trimmed by 4 bases and J by 6 bases, 1 base remained unmatched. This CDR3 contains 13 residues. DNA of the CDR3: TGTGCCAGCAGTTACAGGGGGTATGAAAAACTGTTTTTT. It translates to CASSYRGYEKLFF.

The chain is built from TRBV20-1 and TRBJ1-6; possible D gene TRBD1, 5 bases. The V gene's germline CDR1 is DFQATT and CDR2 SNEGSKA (reference sequence). The V end was cut by 0 bases, the J end by 3 bases, with 15 bases between. The CDR3 has 17 residues. The CDR3 coding sequence is TGCAGTGCTAGAGAGTACCGGTTGCAGGGCTATAATTCACCCCTCCACTTT. Protein: CSAREYRLQGYNSPLHF.

This clonotype was counted at least ten times. V gene TRBV5-6 combines with J gene TRBJ2-1, with D perhaps matching TRBD2 (5 bases). The CDR3 consists of 13 residues. CDR1 is SGHDT, CDR2 YYEEEE, per germline. V dropped 2 bases and J dropped 9 bases, with 12 bases sitting between them. This chain's CDR3 is CASSLGGGGEQFF. DNA of the CDR3: TGTGCCAGCAGCTTAGGCGGAGGAGGTGAGCAGTTCTTC. Full variable domain (remainder filled in from reference TRBV5-6 and TRBJ2-1): DAGVTQSPTHLIKTRGQQVTLRCSPKSGHDTVSWYQQALGQGPQFIFQYYEEEERQRGNFPDRFSGHQFPNYSSELNVNALLLGDSALYLCASSLGGGGEQFFGPGTRLTVL.